Shown below are 15 T cell receptor beta chains from a single sample sequenced in a study of shared clonotypes between healthy human individuals. Produced via immunoSEQ multiplex PCR; TCRdb's table is partial and in-frame only. Of 2 million to 2.5 million clones in the sample, about 94% were seen once. The source material was naive CD4+ T cells sorted from blood. This sample's subset: CD45RA+ positively selected. The receptors stem from a man aged 18 to 30 in good health.

The CDR3 nucleotides read TGTGCCAGCAGCCCGCATACTAGCGGGAGATTGAGTGAGCAGTACTTC. It translates to CASSPHTSGRLSEQYF. The chain joins TRBV9 to TRBJ2-7; 11 positions match TRBD2. The CDR3 is 16 residues long. Germline CDR1 SGDLS, CDR2 YYNGEE. V shed 4 bases, J shed 7 bases, and the junction held 13 bases outside the gene matches. Filled out from reference TRBV9 and TRBJ2-7, the complete variable domain reads DSGVTQTPKHLITATGQRVTLRCSPRSGDLSVYWYQQSLDQGLQFLIQYYNGEERAKGNILERFSAQQFPDLHSELNLSSLELGDSALYFCASSPHTSGRLSEQYFGPGTRLTVT.

Comments on this clone: The identical CDR3 is also encoded by other nucleotide sequences in the sample. V usage is TRBV9 and J usage is TRBJ2-6; D uncertain. The germline V gene encodes CDR1 SGDLS and CDR2 YYNGEE. There are 16 residues in the CDR3. The V gene lost 0 bases and the J gene lost 0 bases, with 7 bases spanning the gap. This CDR3 reads CASSVGWSSGANVLTF. The CDR3 region has the DNA TGTGCCAGCAGCGTAGGTTGGAGCTCTGGGGCCAACGTCCTGACTTTC.

The V and J genes are TRBV5-1 and TRBJ2-5; D is possibly TRBD2 (5 bases). Germline lookup yields CDR1 SGHRS and CDR2 YFSETQ. The length of the CDR3 is 17 residues. V lost 2 bases, J lost 5 bases, and 22 bases lay in between. The CDR3 sequence: CASSFPKDSEAGETQYF. The CDR3 bases are TGCGCCAGCAGCTTTCCCAAGGACTCCGAGGCCGGCGAGACCCAGTACTTC.

As regards this clone: Distinct nucleotide sequences in the sample also encode this CDR3. The rearrangement links TRBV5-1 to TRBJ1-5; 9 bases are shared with TRBD1. The CDR3 runs 14 residues. J lost 2 bases, V lost 4 bases, and 1 base had no gene match. CDR1 is SGHRS, CDR2 YFSETQ, per germline. CDR3 nucleotide sequence: TGCGCCAGCAGCAGGACAGGGGGCAATCAGCCCCAGCATTTT. Translating it yields CASSRTGGNQPQHF. Complete variable domain (other parts from reference TRBV5-1 and TRBJ1-5): KAGVTQTPRYLIKTRGQQVTLSCSPISGHRSVSWYQQTPGQGLQFLFEYFSETQRNKGNFPGRFSGRQFSNSRSEMNVSTLELGDSALYLCASSRTGGNQPQHFGDGTRLSIL.

The chain employs TRBV6-5 and TRBJ2-1; D gene ambiguous. The germline V gene has CDR1 MNHEY and CDR2 SVGAGI. The V and J ends lost 6 bases and 4 bases respectively, with 13 bases between them. The CDR3 length is 14 residues. CDR3 nucleotide sequence: TGTGCCAGCAGCCTGCTGGCGGCATACAATGAGCAGTTCTTC. It translates to CASSLLAAYNEQFF.

J is TRBJ1-4 and V is TRBV9, with 11 bases fitting TRBD1. V was clipped by 2 bases and J by 5 bases; unmatched bases: 5. The CDR3 runs 16 residues. Germline loops: CDR1 SGDLS, CDR2 YYNGEE. The CDR3 coding sequence is TGTGCCAGCAGCGTTTACCGGGACAGGGGGAATGAAAAACTGTTTTTT. Its translation is CASSVYRDRGNEKLFF.

V usage is TRBV28 and J usage is TRBJ1-2; D is unresolved. Trimming shortened V by 3 bases and J by 0 bases, and 8 bases separated the two germline ends. This CDR3 has 14 residues. Looked up from germline, CDR1 is MDHEN and CDR2 is SYDVKM. This CDR3 is CASSLSETNYGYTF. Here the CDR3 DNA reads TGTGCCAGCAGTTTGAGCGAAACTAACTATGGCTACACCTTC.

Only one count was recorded for this clone. Within the sample, other DNA sequences also encode this same CDR3. The chain combines TRBV7-9 with TRBJ1-1; the D is unclear. With 5 bases removed from V and 2 bases from J, the gap between germline ends came to 6 bases. This CDR3 is built from 12 residues. Germline CDR1 and CDR2: SEHNR and FQNEAQ (reference sequence). The CDR3 sequence is CASSRPNTEAFF. CDR3 nucleotides: TGTGCCAGCAGCCGCCCCAACACTGAAGCTTTCTTT.

Only one count was recorded for this clone. Additional DNA sequences in this sample encode the identical CDR3. The genes are TRBV5-1 and TRBJ1-2; tentatively, D is TRBD1 (5 bases). With 0 bases removed from V and 0 bases from J, the gap between germline ends came to 9 bases. The CDR3 is made up of 15 amino acids. Germline CDR1 SGHRS, CDR2 YFSETQ. DNA of the CDR3: TGCGCCAGCAGCTTGGAGGGACGGGCTAACTATGGCTACACCTTC. Translated: CASSLEGRANYGYTF.

V gene TRBV10-1 combines with J gene TRBJ2-1; D is unresolved. CDR3 length: 17 residues. Germline V gene lookup returns CDR1 WNHNN and CDR2 SYGVQD (reference sequence). V shed 2 bases and J shed 6 bases, with 20 bases lying between them. In nucleotides, the CDR3 is TGCGCCAGCAGTGAGGCCCCTGGGGATACGAGAATCAATGAGCAGTTCTTC. Translated, it gives CASSEAPGDTRINEQFF.

The J gene is TRBJ1-4, the V gene TRBV19; D gene unclear. Germline V gives CDR1 LNHDA, CDR2 SQIVND (reference sequence). The CDR3 covers 15 residues. The V and J ends lost 6 bases and 6 bases respectively, with 17 bases between them. Here the CDR3 reads CASRAPRVVDEKLFF. CDR3 nucleotides: TGTGCCAGTAGGGCCCCGAGGGTCGTTGATGAAAAACTGTTTTTT.

This chain uses TRBV6-6 with TRBJ1-5; possibly TRBD1 for D (5 bases). Germline CDR1 MNHNY, CDR2 SVGAGI (reference sequence). V was pared by 0 bases and J by 7 bases, with 13 bases between. This CDR3 contains 15 residues. The CDR3 reads CASSYSQGADQPQHF. CDR3 sequence (DNA): TGTGCCAGCAGTTACTCTCAGGGTGCGGACCAGCCCCAGCATTTT.

V and J are TRBV18 and TRBJ2-5, with a tentative D call TRBD2 (5 bases). The CDR3 runs to 15 residues. V dropped 9 bases and J dropped 2 bases, with 19 bases sitting between them. From germline, CDR1 is KGHSH and CDR2 LQKENI. The CDR3 region is CASQPSGARQETQYF. CDR3 coding DNA: TGTGCCAGTCAACCAAGCGGCGCCCGTCAAGAGACCCAGTACTTC. Full variable domain (missing parts from reference TRBV18 and TRBJ2-5): NAGVMQNPRHLVRRRGQEARLRCSPMKGHSHVYWYRQLPEEGLKFMVYLQKENIIDESGMPKERFSAEFPKEGPSILRIQQVVRGDSAAYFCASQPSGARQETQYFGPGTRLLVL.

This chain links TRBV30 with TRBJ2-6, with 7 nucleotides matching TRBD1. CDR1 is GTSNPN and CDR2 is SVGIG in the germline V gene (reference sequence). Unmatched junction bases numbered 4, after V lost 1 base and J lost 4 bases. The CDR3 is 15 amino acids. DNA of the CDR3: TGTGCCTGGAGTGAACAGGGGACCGGGGCCAACGTCCTGACTTTC. This codes for CAWSEQGTGANVLTF.

This chain's CDR3 is CASGQGGEQYF. The DNA for the CDR3 is TGCGCCAGCGGGCAGGGCGGCGAGCAGTACTTC. This rearrangement joins TRBV5-1 to TRBJ2-7, with D perhaps TRBD1 (5 bases). CDR1 and CDR2 from the germline V gene are SGHRS and YFSETQ. The CDR3 runs 11 residues. The ends were cut back, 7 bases at V and 6 bases at J, with 11 bases in the middle.